The T cell receptor beta chain described here comes from a study of blood T cell repertoires in COVID-19. As for the study in general: PBMCs, B-cell-depleted T cells, or T cells provided the cDNA or gDNA that made up the material.

Original processing methods: Cell counts per sample came from amplifying reference gene primers. The repertoire was sequenced with immunoSEQ multiplex PCR; TCRdb's copy has only in-frame clones and lacks some. V, J and clone size derive from that table, while D and trimming were established from the DNA sequence. The sample holds over 120,000 clones, around 85% seen once. The CDR3 covers 14 residues. The V gene's germline CDR1 is SGDLS and CDR2 YYNGEE. Trimming took 1 base from V and 3 from J, leaving 10 bases between them. Sequencing input: PBMCs or T cells enriched from blood (not recorded which). The rearrangement uses TRBV9 and TRBJ1-1; D is ambiguous. This clonotype was obtained from a man in his fifties or sixties who had recovered from COVID-19. This CDR3 reads CASSVLQMDTEAFF. In DNA, the CDR3 is TGTGCCAGCAGCGTATTACAGATGGACACTGAAGCTTTCTTT.